What follows are 27 T cell receptor beta chains derived from one specimen sequenced in a study of beta chain features in type 1 diabetes. Study results and caveats: People with Type 1 diabetes carried modestly yet significantly shorter TCRB CDR3s in all four CD4+ subsets.

No cognate antigen is known for these TCRs. The isolated RNA, all of it, was reverse transcribed, so expressed TCRB transcripts were what got sequenced. TCRdb keeps only in-frame clones here, not all; method: immunoSEQ multiplex PCR. Counted here are around 100,000 clones, under 30% occurring once; the ten biggest clones make up 0.53%. The sample was central memory CD4+ T cells from blood. These receptors originate from a woman between 18 and 29 years old with type 1 diabetes.

The CDR3 loop is CASSRRGKETQYF. The DNA for the CDR3 is TGTGCCAGCAGTCGTCGGGGAAAAGAGACCCAGTACTTC. The V gene is TRBV25-1, the J gene TRBJ2-5; possible D gene TRBD2, 5 bases. Trimming cost V 5 bases and J 3 bases, with 10 bases left between them. This CDR3 has 13 amino acids. Germline CDR1 reads MGHDK; CDR2 reads SYGVNS.

This clone was detected a few times. The chain employs TRBV28 and TRBJ1-2, with 8 positions matching TRBD1. V shed 7 bases and J 6 bases; nucleotides not matched to a gene: 7. CDR3 size: 13 residues. The germline gives CDR1 MDHEN, CDR2 SYDVKM. The DNA of the CDR3 is TGTGCCAGCATCCCAGGGGGCGAGAATGGCTACACCTTC. Its translation is CASIPGGENGYTF.

This clone was counted only a few times. The rearrangement uses TRBV9 and TRBJ2-3, with 8 bases matching TRBD2. J gave up 3 bases and V 0 bases, and 3 bases lay outside the gene matches. CDR1 and CDR2 from the germline V gene are SGDLS and YYNGEE. The CDR3 is 15 residues long. The CDR3 loop is CASSVAGGLTDTQYF. CDR3 nucleotides: TGTGCCAGCAGCGTAGCGGGAGGGCTGACAGATACGCAGTATTTT.

The chain uses TRBV2 and TRBJ2-7, with TRBD1 identical over 9 bases. CDR3 length: 14 residues. The V gene's germline CDR1 is SNHLY and CDR2 FYNNEI. J gave up 6 bases and V 5 bases, and 8 bases lay outside the gene matches. CDR3: CASSSYTTGGEQYF. CDR3 in DNA: TGTGCCAGCAGTTCCTACACGACAGGGGGCGAGCAGTACTTC.

This clone showed up just a few times. The chain uses TRBV4-3 and TRBJ2-2; TRBD1 aligns across 8 bases. The CDR3 sequence is 18 residues long. V dropped 4 bases and J dropped 4; count of bases not matched to a gene: 14. From germline, CDR1 is LGHNA and CDR2 YSLEER. CDR3 nucleotides: TGCGCCAGCAGCCCCCAGGACAGGGCCGTTCGGAGCACCGGGGAGCTGTTTTTT. Protein product: CASSPQDRAVRSTGELFF.

The rearrangement uses TRBV28 and TRBJ2-7, with 7 bases identical to TRBD1. Trimming took 6 bases from V and 4 from J; bases not matched to a gene: 12. CDR1 and CDR2 (germline): MDHEN, SYDVKM. This CDR3 contains 15 residues. CDR3 DNA: TGTGCCAGCAGGCCGACAACAGGGGCTCGATACGAGCAGTACTTC. Its translation: CASRPTTGARYEQYF.

This clone was counted once. V usage is TRBV25-1 and J usage is TRBJ1-2; the D gene is possibly TRBD1 (6 bases). The CDR3 extends over 14 amino acids. V was trimmed by 10 bases and J by 11 bases, leaving 26 bases between them. Germline V gene data show CDR1 as MGHDK and CDR2 as SYGVNS. The CDR3 is CATQLGDRFGGYTF. CDR3 coding DNA: TGTGCCACCCAGCTAGGAGACAGGTTTGGGGGTTACACCTTC.

This clone was seen ten or more times. CDR3 sequence reads: CASSHPRQGNTDTQYF. CDR3 DNA sequence: TGTGCCAGCAGCCACCCCCGACAGGGGAACACAGATACGCAGTATTTT. V and J are TRBV14 and TRBJ2-3; 8 nucleotides line up with TRBD1. The germline V gene has CDR1 SGHDN and CDR2 FVKESK. The CDR3 sequence is 16 residues long. After removal of 3 bases from V and 2 bases from J, the junction contained 7 bases not matched to a gene.

The rearrangement uses TRBV10-2 and TRBJ1-2, with TRBD1 identical over 8 bases. The germline gives CDR1 WSHSY, CDR2 SAAADI. The CDR3 sequence is 15 residues long. V lost 4 bases, J lost 4 bases, and 8 bases stayed unmatched. The CDR3 reads CASSAGQGGGYGYTF. For the CDR3, the DNA is TGCGCCAGCAGTGCCGGACAGGGAGGTGGCTATGGCTACACCTTC.

The chain joins TRBV30 to TRBJ2-6; tentatively, D is TRBD2 (5 bases). The germline V gene has CDR1 GTSNPN and CDR2 SVGIG (reference sequence). V was cut by 1 base and J by 2 bases, with 9 bases left in between. This CDR3 comprises 15 residues. In nucleotides, the CDR3 is TGTGCCTGGAGTGCAGCGGTCGCTGGGGCCAACGTCCTGACTTTC. It encodes CAWSAAVAGANVLTF. Variable domain in full (rest from reference TRBV30 and TRBJ2-6): SQTIHQWPATLVQPVGSPLSLECTVEGTSNPNLYWYRQAAGRGLQLLFYSVGIGQISSEVPQNLSASRPQDRQFILSSKKLLLSDSGFYLCAWSAAVAGANVLTFGAGSRLTVL.

This clone was recorded a few times. This chain uses TRBV6-5 with TRBJ2-1; 7 nucleotides align to TRBD2. Per the germline V gene, CDR1 is MNHEY and CDR2 is SVGAGI. The CDR3 runs to 16 residues. Germline trimming cut 2 bases from V and 4 bases from J; bases unmatched to any gene: 8. The CDR3 sequence is CASSYVPAGLYNEQFF. CDR3 coding DNA: TGTGCCAGCAGTTACGTTCCAGCGGGGCTATACAATGAGCAGTTCTTC.

The genes are TRBV30 and TRBJ1-3; D is uncertain. This CDR3 has 15 residues. The ends were cut back, 1 base at V and 0 bases at J, with 10 bases in the middle. The germline V gene encodes CDR1 GTSNPN and CDR2 SVGIG (reference sequence). The CDR3 loop is CAWSAGLDSGNTIYF. In DNA form, the CDR3 reads TGTGCCTGGAGTGCCGGACTGGACTCTGGAAACACCATATATTTT.

The J gene is TRBJ2-2, the V gene TRBV2, with TRBD1 identical over 10 bases. This CDR3 region has 15 residues. In germline, CDR1 is SNHLY, CDR2 FYNNEI. V lost 7 bases, J lost 0 bases, and 2 bases stayed unmatched. The CDR3 reads CASKGTGANTGELFF. CDR3 DNA sequence: TGTGCCAGCAAAGGGACAGGGGCGAACACCGGGGAGCTGTTTTTT.

The table lists this clone with a few counts. The same CDR3 also results from other DNA sequences found in this sample. The chain combines TRBV7-3 with TRBJ2-7; TRBD1 matches 7 bases. This CDR3 spans 15 amino acids. Germline V CDR1 and CDR2: SGHTA, FQGTGA. V gave up 0 bases and J gave up 3 bases; unmatched junction bases: 5. CDR3 sequence (DNA): TGTGCCAGCAGCTTAACAGGGGGCGCCGGCTACGAGCAGTACTTC. This codes for CASSLTGGAGYEQYF.

This clone was recorded a few times. The chain recombines TRBV6-1 with TRBJ1-5; possible D gene TRBD1, 5 bases. V was trimmed by 7 bases and J by 6 bases, leaving 16 bases between them. This CDR3 is 14 amino acids long. Germline CDR1 and CDR2: MNHNS and SASEGT. This CDR3 reads CASTQRGYSQPQHF. CDR3 sequence (DNA): TGTGCCAGCACCCAAAGGGGATACAGTCAGCCCCAGCATTTT.

The J gene is TRBJ1-2, the V gene TRBV23-1, with a possible D match to TRBD1 (6 bases). TRBV23-1 is given ORF status, its function remaining uncertain. CDR3 length: 13 amino acids. Trimming pared 6 bases from V and 7 bases from J, leaving 15 bases between. CDR3 bases: TGCGCCAGCAGACCCACAAGGGGGTGTGGCTACACCTTC. Translating it yields CASRPTRGCGYTF.

This clone was counted only a few times. The rearrangement uses TRBV29-1 and TRBJ1-3; perhaps TRBD1 as D (6 bases). CDR1 and CDR2 (germline): SQVTM, ANQGSEA. This CDR3 contains 16 residues. The V gene lost 2 bases and the J gene lost 1 base, with 15 bases spanning the gap. The CDR3 spells CSVELSGQYSGNTIYF. Here the CDR3 DNA reads TGCAGCGTTGAACTATCCGGACAGTATTCTGGAAACACCATATATTTT.

This clone has just a few counts. The chain uses TRBV29-1 and TRBJ1-1; unclear D gene. The CDR3 covers 12 residues. CDR1 is SQVTM and CDR2 is ANQGSEA in the germline V gene. Trimming pared 4 bases from V and 5 bases from J, leaving 11 bases between. The CDR3: CSVGQWETEAFF. The CDR3 nucleotides read TGCAGCGTTGGGCAGTGGGAGACTGAAGCTTTCTTT.

The J gene is TRBJ1-2, the V gene TRBV6-6, with a possible D match to TRBD1 (6 bases). The CDR3 spans 16 residues. Germline V CDR1 and CDR2: MNHNY, SVGAGI (reference sequence). The V end was cut by 5 bases, the J end by 1 base, with 17 bases between. In DNA, the CDR3 is TGTGCCAGCAGTCCCAACCAGGGGTTACTTAACTATGGCTACACCTTC. Encoded protein: CASSPNQGLLNYGYTF.

In its sample, this clone was seen a few times. The chain has TRBV9 and TRBJ1-1, with 7 bases matching TRBD1. Per germline, CDR1 SGDLS and CDR2 YYNGEE. The V segment lost 2 bases and the J segment 1 base; nucleotides outside the gene matches: 8. The CDR3 has 16 residues. CDR3: CASSVDTGARNTEAFF. In DNA, the CDR3 is TGTGCCAGCAGCGTTGACACAGGGGCGAGGAACACTGAAGCTTTCTTT.

The table lists this clone with a count of one. This chain uses TRBV19 with TRBJ2-3; tentative D call: TRBD1 (6 bases). From germline, CDR1 is LNHDA and CDR2 SQIVND (reference sequence). The V and J ends lost 7 bases and 3 bases respectively, with 14 bases between them. The CDR3 loop spans 14 amino acids. CDR3 amino acids: CASMRTATTDTQYF. The DNA for the CDR3 is TGTGCCAGTATGCGGACAGCGACAACAGATACGCAGTATTTT. The full variable domain, with the rest looked up from reference TRBV19 and TRBJ2-3, is DGGITQSPKYLFRKEGQNVTLSCEQNLNHDAMYWYRQDPGQGLRLIYYSQIVNDFQKGDIAEGYSVSREKKESFPLTVTSAQKNPTAFYLCASMRTATTDTQYFGPGTRLTVL.

The sample holds a few counts of this clone. The chain links TRBV29-1 to TRBJ2-1; 10 bases match TRBD2. V trimming: 1 base; J trimming: 7 bases; junction bases outside the gene matches: 7. CDR1 SQVTM and CDR2 ANQGSEA come from the germline V gene. CDR3 size: 15 residues. The CDR3 DNA follows: TGCAGCGTTGAAGCCCGGTTACTAGCGGGGAATGAGCAGTTCTTC. As protein: CSVEARLLAGNEQFF.

This chain uses TRBV7-6 with TRBJ2-1, with TRBD2 matching over 10 bases. The V segment lost 5 bases and the J segment 5 bases; nucleotides outside the gene matches: 9. Germline lookup yields CDR1 SGHVS and CDR2 FNYEAQ. This CDR3 has 16 amino acids. CDR3 sequence (DNA): TGTGCCAGCAGCCCAAAAGCTAGCGGGAGTAACAATGAGCAGTTCTTC. Residues: CASSPKASGSNNEQFF.

To note about this clone: Distinct nucleotide sequences in the sample also encode this CDR3. The chain joins TRBV28 to TRBJ2-2; D may be TRBD1 (5 bases). Germline CDR1 is MDHEN and CDR2 is SYDVKM. V dropped 2 bases and J dropped 5 bases, with 12 bases sitting between them. The CDR3 spans 15 residues. CDR3 amino acids: CASSLGAGKTGELFF. The CDR3 DNA reads TGTGCCAGCAGTTTAGGGGCAGGGAAAACCGGGGAGCTGTTTTTT.

This clone was counted a few times. The identical CDR3 is also encoded by other nucleotide sequences in the sample. The rearrangement joins TRBV5-1 to TRBJ2-2, with TRBD2 matching over 11 bases. The CDR3 sequence is 15 residues long. Germline assignment: CDR1 SGHRS and CDR2 YFSETQ. V lost 2 bases to trimming and J lost 4 bases; unmatched junction nucleotides: 1. The CDR3 protein is CASSLTSGGTGELFF. The CDR3 coding sequence is TGCGCCAGCAGCTTAACTAGCGGGGGCACCGGGGAGCTGTTTTTT.

This clone occurred a few times. The chain recombines TRBV15 with TRBJ1-3; D not certain. This CDR3 has 19 amino acids. Per the germline V gene, CDR1 is LNHNV and CDR2 is YYDKDF (reference sequence). V lost 0 bases and J lost 3, with 21 bases in between. CDR3 protein: CATSRDREGGPLRGNTIYF. The DNA of the CDR3 is TGTGCCACCAGCAGAGATCGGGAGGGAGGGCCCCTTCGTGGAAACACCATATATTTT.

This clone was seen a few times. The chain recombines TRBV7-2 with TRBJ2-3, with 13 bases that match TRBD2. The CDR3 is made up of 17 amino acids. Germline V gene lookup returns CDR1 SGHTA and CDR2 FQGNSA. With 1 base clipped from V and 5 bases from J, the junction kept 6 bases outside the gene matches. The CDR3, as DNA: TGTGCCAGCAGCTTAGGATGGACTAGCGGGAGTGGAGATACGCAGTATTTT. Its translation is CASSLGWTSGSGDTQYF.